This T cell receptor (beta chain) was sequenced in a study of shared clonotypes between healthy human individuals. Study observations and caveats: Relative to their counterparts shared across all four donors, non-shared clonotypes exhibited diminished generation probabilities. Incompleteness in sorted-subset sequencing, despite large depth, was shown by rarefaction.

The genomic DNA of each subset was split evenly across several immunoSEQ plates. TCRdb keeps only in-frame clones here, not all; method: immunoSEQ multiplex PCR. The table records about a million clones, approximately 80% of them present only once. In the case of this clone: Its matching antigen is unknown.

The CDR3 covers 15 residues. Trimming at V came to 7 bases and at J to 3 bases, leaving 5 bases not matched to a gene. Germline CDR1 reads SGHTA; CDR2 reads FQGTGA. The V call is TRBV7-3, the J call TRBJ2-1; 11 bases map to TRBD2. The sample consisted of memory CD4+ T cells from PBMCs. Subset given: CD45RA-negative fraction. This sequence was found in a man younger than 35 in good health. Some clones in this sample may be carry-over from other donors' samples. The CDR3 bases are TGTGCCAGCACCCTGACTAGCGGGAACTACAATGAGCAGTTCTTC. This sequence encodes CASTLTSGNYNEQFF.